The subject of this entry is one TCR beta chain. These data are taken from a study of blood T cell repertoires in COVID-19. Background on the study: Spain, Italy and the United States supplied samples that represented acute and convalescent COVID-19.

The authors' processing: It was from reference gene primer amplification that nucleated cell counts were estimated. Produced via immunoSEQ multiplex PCR; TCRdb's table is partial and in-frame only. The V and J calls and clone size come from that table; D and trimming were worked out from the DNA. The profile shows 380,000 or so clones, 70% to 85% of them singletons. This CDR3 spans 18 amino acids. Trimming took 4 bases from V and 1 from J, leaving 21 bases between them. Germline V lookup: CDR1 SGHNT, CDR2 YYREEE (reference sequence). This TCR was recovered from a human donor with acute or convalescent COVID-19. The donor label of this sample is uncertain. Material for sequencing was peripheral blood. The chain links TRBV5-4 to TRBJ2-4; D may be TRBD2 (5 bases). This CDR3 is CASSGSAGGNSAKNIQYF. CDR3 in DNA: TGTGCCAGCAGCGGGTCCGCGGGTGGGAACAGTGCCAAAAACATTCAGTACTTC.